This TCR beta chain originates from a study of response to subunit inactivated influenza vaccine. This clonotype was recorded at least ten times. V was pared by 3 bases and J by 5 bases, with 13 bases between. The germline V gene encodes CDR1 LGHNA and CDR2 YSLEER. This CDR3 is built from 15 residues. TCRdb redid the calling of the RT-PCR reads with MiXCR, one entry per CDR3 protein. The repertoire includes about 570,000 distinct CDR3 sequences, around 10% of them detected once, and about 10% sits in the top ten. The same sample was also studied in work on T cells expressing NK-cell markers. That source adds: It was by 5'RACE template switching with UMIs that TCR beta cDNA was made.

The sequence came from a man aged 50-60 years who received an inactivated influenza vaccine. The sequencing here drew on PBMCs from blood, taken on the day of vaccination. The rearrangement links TRBV4-3 to TRBJ2-2, with a weak D call TRBD2 (5 bases). The CDR3 sequence is CASSHVLASTGELFF. CDR3 DNA sequence: TGCGCCAGCAGCCATGTTCTAGCTTCGACCGGGGAGCTGTTTTTT.